These 30 T cell receptor beta chains came from one sample sequenced in a study of T and B cells in COVID-19 patients. Multiplex PCR with BIOMED2 TRB-A/B primer pools amplified TRB rearrangements. TCRdb re-called the multiplex PCR reads with MiXCR, one entry per CDR3 protein. The top ten clones hold approximately 1.2% of a sample with nearly 15,000 distinct CDR3 sequences, about 26% of them seen once. Each TRB amplification used roughly 220-550 ng of genomic DNA from blood. Specimen: blood. Source of these receptors: a human donor who had recovered from COVID-19.

Within the sample, this clonotype is medium-sized (0.01 to 0.1%). An end of the junction differs from the germline gene, which may be a read error. J is TRBJ2-1 and V is TRBV27; D gene unclear. Germline V gene sequence: CDR1 MNHEY, CDR2 SMNVEV (reference sequence). This CDR3 is 11 amino acids long. CDR3 sequence: CASSLYNEQFF. CDR3 sequence (DNA): TGTGCCAGCAGCTTATACAATGAGCAGTTCTTC.

The chain combines TRBV27 with TRBJ1-1; D is ambiguous. The V gene lost 1 base and the J gene lost 1 base, with 4 bases spanning the gap. In germline, CDR1 is MNHEY, CDR2 SMNVEV (reference sequence). The CDR3 covers 13 residues. The CDR3 DNA reads TGTGCCAGCAGTTTATTGGAGAACACTGAAGCTTTCTTT. Translated, it gives CASSLLENTEAFF.

This chain joins TRBV6-4 and TRBJ1-1; D remains ambiguous. V was trimmed by 6 bases and J by 1 base, leaving 9 bases between them. Germline V gene data show CDR1 as MRHNA and CDR2 as SNTAGT. The CDR3 is 13 residues long. CDR3: CASSLAPNTEAFF. As DNA, the CDR3 is TGTGCCAGCAGCCTGGCGCCGAACACTGAAGCTTTCTTT.

This clonotype turned up a few times. The rearrangement links TRBV18 to TRBJ1-1; D not certain. Trimming took 3 bases from V and 4 from J, leaving 15 bases between them. The CDR3 spans 15 residues. Germline CDR1 is KGHSH and CDR2 is LQKENI. The DNA for the CDR3 is TGTGCCAGCTCACCCTTCGGCAGGACGGGCACTGAAGCTTTCTTT. Translating gives CASSPFGRTGTEAFF.

This clonotype occurred once. The chain employs TRBV5-6 and TRBJ2-6, with D perhaps TRBD1 (5 bases). Germline V gene data show CDR1 as SGHDT and CDR2 as YYEEEE. The V and J ends lost 6 bases and 0 bases respectively, with 16 bases between them. The CDR3 is 17 amino acids. In DNA, the CDR3 is TGTGCCAGCACCTCCGGAAAGGGGCGCTCTGGGGCCAACGTCCTGACTTTC. It codes for CASTSGKGRSGANVLTF.

The J gene is TRBJ1-4, the V gene TRBV5-6; TRBD1 matches 7 bases. V was pared by 4 bases and J by 7 bases, with 10 bases of the junction left unmatched. The CDR3 is 15 amino acids. The germline V gene has CDR1 SGHDT and CDR2 YYEEEE. The DNA of the CDR3 is TGTGCCAGCAGCGTCAAGGGGGCGACTGGTGAAAAACTGTTTTTT. This translates into CASSVKGATGEKLFF.

This clonotype has a handful of counts. The chain has TRBV5-3 and TRBJ2-1; possible D gene TRBD2, 6 bases. TRBV5-3 counts as an open reading frame of uncertain function. The CDR3 runs 13 residues. V lost 6 bases to trimming and J lost 4 bases, with 11 bases between them. The CDR3 is CARITSPYNEQFF. As DNA, the CDR3 is TGTGCCAGAATTACTAGCCCATACAATGAGCAGTTCTTC.

Here the CDR3 DNA reads TGTGCCAGCAGTTACCTCACGGGACAGGGGCTGACAGATACGCAGTATTTT. As protein: CASSYLTGQGLTDTQYF. The rearrangement joins TRBV6-2 or TRBV6-3 to TRBJ2-3; 10 nucleotides line up with TRBD1. Germline CDR1 is MNHEY and CDR2 is SVGEGT. The CDR3 runs 17 residues. Losses at the gene ends were 2 bases for V and 3 bases for J; bases not matched to a gene: 8.

The chain combines TRBV30 with TRBJ1-3; D call uncertain. The CDR3 spans 14 residues. V was pared by 2 bases and J by 0 bases, with 8 bases between. CDR1 GTSNPN and CDR2 SVGIG come from the germline V gene (reference sequence). This CDR3 is CAWSPVPSGNTIYF. The CDR3 bases are TGTGCCTGGAGTCCCGTACCCTCTGGAAACACCATATATTTT.

This sequence joins TRBV6-2 or TRBV6-3 and TRBJ2-7, with D unclear. The CDR3 totals 13 residues. V was pared by 2 bases and J by 3 bases, with 8 bases between. Looked up from germline, CDR1 is MNHEY and CDR2 is SVGEGT. The CDR3 loop is CASSYGVGYEQYF. The CDR3 bases are TGTGCCAGCAGTTACGGTGTAGGCTACGAGCAGTACTTC.

As regards this clonotype: Germline is not matched at one junction end, which may reflect a read error. The V and J genes are TRBV30 and TRBJ1-1, with D possibly matching TRBD1 (6 bases). The germline CDR1 and CDR2 sequences are GTSNPN and SVGIG (reference sequence). CDR3 length: 14 residues. The CDR3 DNA follows: TGTGCATGGAGTGTAGGAGGGGGGAACACTGAAGCTTTCTTT. Amino acid sequence: CAWSVGGGNTEAFF.

The sample holds a few counts of this clonotype. The V gene is TRBV18, the J gene TRBJ2-7, with D perhaps TRBD2 (6 bases). Germline loops: CDR1 KGHSH, CDR2 LQKENI. The CDR3 consists of 17 residues. V gave up 0 bases and J gave up 2 bases, with 17 bases separating them. CDR3 bases: TGTGCCAGCTCACCACCTGTGCAGCGGGTGGACACCTACGAGCAGTACTTC. Translated: CASSPPVQRVDTYEQYF.

The gene calls are TRBV29-1 and TRBJ2-1; 8 bases line up with TRBD1. J gave up 4 bases and V 4 bases, and 3 bases lay outside the gene matches. Germline-derived CDR1 and CDR2 are SQVTM and ANQGSEA. This CDR3 region has 13 residues. Here the CDR3 DNA reads TGCAGCGTTGCTCAGGGGGCGTACAATGAGCAGTTCTTC. Translating gives CSVAQGAYNEQFF.

By its share, this clonotype is medium-sized. V usage is TRBV12-3 or TRBV12-4 and J usage is TRBJ2-3; D gene ambiguous. The CDR3 loop spans 14 amino acids. The V gene lost 3 bases and the J gene lost 4 bases, with 11 bases spanning the gap. CDR3 amino acids: CASSFGFTADTQYF. CDR3 nucleotides: TGTGCCAGCAGTTTTGGGTTCACAGCAGATACGCAGTATTTT.

The V call is TRBV20-1, the J call TRBJ1-1, with a tentative D call TRBD1 (6 bases). V was clipped by 4 bases and J by 1 base, with 16 bases between them. Germline CDR1 is DFQATT and CDR2 is SNEGSKA (reference sequence). The CDR3 is made up of 15 amino acids. The CDR3 loop reads CSAMVRGRGNTEAFF. In nucleotides, the CDR3 is TGCAGTGCTATGGTGCGGGGGCGAGGGAACACTGAAGCTTTCTTT.

CDR3 sequence (DNA): TGTGCCAGCAGTTCTAGAGGGACAGTCGAGACCCAGTACTTC. It yields the protein CASSSRGTVETQYF. The chain recombines TRBV6-5 with TRBJ2-5; 7 bases are a match to TRBD1. In germline, CDR1 is MNHEY, CDR2 SVGAGI. The CDR3 runs 14 residues. The ends lost 4 bases at V and 5 bases at J; junction bases unmatched: 7.

The chain couples TRBV5-1 to TRBJ2-7; D ambiguous. CDR3 length: 13 amino acids. V lost 0 bases and J lost 5, with 9 bases in between. The germline V gene encodes CDR1 SGHRS and CDR2 YFSETQ. This CDR3 reads CASSLEFIDEQYF. The CDR3 DNA reads TGCGCCAGCAGCTTGGAATTCATCGACGAGCAGTACTTC.

This clonotype has a handful of counts. The DNA is left out, because the CDR3 cannot be placed on it with certainty; the CDR3 is given as TCRdb lists it. The chain couples TRBV7-5 to TRBJ1-1. TRBV7-5 is a pseudogene. The CDR3 has 15 amino acids, counting both end residues. This chain's CDR3 is CISVSEFRGPGEAFF.

CDR3 nucleotides: TGTGCCAGCAGTTTAGTACTGGATCATATAGCCAAAAACATTCAGTACTTC. This gives the protein CASSLVLDHIAKNIQYF. The chain has TRBV12-3 or TRBV12-4 and TRBJ2-4; D gene ambiguous. With 1 base removed from V and 0 bases from J, the gap between germline ends came to 13 bases. This CDR3 is 17 amino acids long.

CDR3 residues: CASSLGPFSGTGGQPQHF. CDR3 bases: TGTGCCAGCAGCCTGGGGCCCTTCTCCGGGACAGGGGGTCAGCCCCAGCATTTT. V usage is TRBV5-4 and J usage is TRBJ1-5, with 11 nucleotides matching TRBD1. This CDR3 region has 18 residues. Germline V gene sequence: CDR1 SGHNT, CDR2 YYREEE (reference sequence). The V and J ends lost 4 bases and 6 bases, in that order; junction bases with no gene match: 15.

This clonotype was found a few times. V and J are TRBV7-6 and TRBJ2-7; TRBD2 matches 9 bases. This CDR3 contains 16 residues. Germline lookup yields CDR1 SGHVS and CDR2 FNYEAQ. After removal of 5 bases from V and 3 bases from J, the junction contained 11 bases not matched to a gene. The CDR3 DNA follows: TGTGCCAGCAGCGCGCAACGGGGACTAGCAGTCTACGAGCAGTACTTC. Its translation: CASSAQRGLAVYEQYF.

The genes are TRBV20-1 and TRBJ1-1; unclear D gene. CDR3 length: 15 residues. CDR1 and CDR2 (germline): DFQATT, SNEGSKA (reference sequence). V was trimmed by 2 bases and J by 1 base, leaving 14 bases between them. This chain's CDR3 is CSARMAEKPNTEAFF. Here the CDR3 DNA reads TGCAGTGCTAGAATGGCAGAGAAACCGAACACTGAAGCTTTCTTT.

The table lists this clonotype with a few counts. The chain has TRBV20-1 and TRBJ2-3; TRBD2 agrees at 12 bases. CDR3 length: 16 amino acids. Germline loops: CDR1 DFQATT, CDR2 SNEGSKA (reference sequence). With V trimmed by 7 bases and J by 4 bases, 12 bases remained unmatched. Written as DNA, the CDR3 is TGCAGTGGGGGAACCCCTAGCGGGGGGGCCGCAGATACGCAGTATTTT. Encoded protein: CSGGTPSGGAADTQYF.

This chain connects TRBV14 to TRBJ2-1; 9 bases fit TRBD2. The CDR3 runs 16 residues. Germline CDR1 is SGHDN and CDR2 is FVKESK. V trimming: 4 bases; J trimming: 8 bases; junction bases outside the gene matches: 12. In DNA form, the CDR3 reads TGTGCCAGCAGCCTCCCTACCCATAGCGGGGGATATGAGCAGTTCTTC. Its translation: CASSLPTHSGGYEQFF.

This clonotype was counted only a few times. This rearrangement joins TRBV29-1 to TRBJ1-1, with 7 bases fitting TRBD1. The V and J ends lost 8 bases and 6 bases, in that order; junction bases with no gene match: 3. The CDR3 consists of 10 residues. CDR1 and CDR2 from the germline V gene are SQVTM and ANQGSEA. The CDR3: CSTDRAEAFF. CDR3 DNA: TGCAGCACCGACAGGGCTGAAGCTTTCTTT.

This clonotype qualifies as medium-sized (0.01 to 0.1%). In nucleotides, the CDR3 is TGTGCCAGCTCACTCTACAGCTACGAGCAGTACTTC. Protein sequence: CASSLYSYEQYF. The chain couples TRBV18 to TRBJ2-7; the D is unclear. CDR3 length: 12 amino acids. Per germline, CDR1 KGHSH and CDR2 LQKENI. The V gene lost 4 bases and the J gene lost 3 bases, with 7 bases spanning the gap.

Sample share makes this clonotype medium-sized. The rearrangement joins TRBV6-5 to TRBJ2-2; D may match TRBD1 or TRBD2 (6 bases each). The CDR3 extends over 15 amino acids. V dropped 4 bases and J dropped 4 bases, with 13 bases sitting between them. Germline CDR1 reads MNHEY; CDR2 reads SVGAGI. The CDR3 sequence: CASSSQGRTTGELFF. The DNA of the CDR3 is TGTGCCAGCAGTTCGCAGGGGAGGACCACCGGGGAGCTGTTTTTT.

This clonotype was observed at least ten times. The rearrangement links TRBV19 to TRBJ1-1; TRBD1 matches at 7 bases. The CDR3 covers 12 residues. The germline gives CDR1 LNHDA, CDR2 SQIVND (reference sequence). V was clipped by 8 bases and J by 6 bases; unmatched bases: 6. CDR3 loop: CASRQGLAEAFF. DNA for the CDR3: TGTGCCAGTCGACAGGGTTTAGCTGAAGCTTTCTTT.

J is TRBJ2-7 and V is TRBV11-3; 7 nucleotides align to TRBD2. The germline CDR1 and CDR2 sequences are SGHNT and YENEEA. There are 14 residues in the CDR3. The V gene end was trimmed by 5 bases and the J gene end by 5 bases; junction bases not matched to a gene: 9. For the CDR3, the DNA is TGTGCCAGCAGCCCCATAGCGGGTAAAGACGAGCAGTACTTC. Translation: CASSPIAGKDEQYF.

As for this clonotype: Possible read error: a much larger clone is one base away. The chain has TRBV15 and TRBJ2-1; 7 bases align to TRBD1. CDR3 length equals 13 residues. Germline CDR1 and CDR2: LNHNV and YYDKDF (reference sequence). After removal of 4 bases from V and 10 bases from J, the junction contained 7 bases not matched to a gene. CDR3 DNA: TGTGCCACCAGCATAACAGGGGTTGGCGAGCAGTTCTTC. Its protein is CATSITGVGEQFF.